This T cell receptor (beta chain) originates from a study of blood T cell repertoires in COVID-19 (dated by TCRdb to 2020 to 2022). Concerning the study at large: Collaborator samples came from the United States, Italy and Spain and covered acute and convalescent phases of COVID-19. The material from the prospective study consisted of cDNA or gDNA derived from T cells, B-cell-depleted T cells, or PBMCs. Deeply sampled blood TCRbeta repertoires from subjects exposed to, actively infected with, or recovered from COVID-19 were included in the dataset. The repertoires were made available in a free public database intended to serve as a resource for research on the immune response to SARS-CoV-2. Samples were obtained from the ongoing ImmuneRACE study (first 160 participants) and from 1,200 or so subjects provided by 6 global collaborators. Nearly every sample came with metadata listing a de-identified subject ID, COVID-19 status, age in years and sex. Where HLA class I and class II types were available, the types were taken from metadata supplied by the sample provider, not from assay-based typing. What the research found in general, with its limitations: The amount of clinical and demographic metadata varied by source and participant and was provided uncurated.

This clone was seen a single time. The specificity of this receptor is unknown. No qualities accompany the bases; no much larger clone lies one base away. The immunoSEQ Assay, a bias-controlled multiplex PCR, was used to amplify TCRbeta CDR3 regions from genomic DNA. Per the source publication's procedure: The number of nucleated cells in each sample was estimated by amplification of reference gene primers within the assay. To quantify the absolute abundance of each unique TCRbeta CDR3 rearrangement, sequence reads were collapsed and filtered. For each sample, productive Simpson clonality was calculated as the square root of Simpson's diversity index over productive rearrangements. TCRdb's version of the immuneACCESS table is confined to in-frame rearrangements and falls short of the full clone set. An unresolved V gene accounts for under half of the shortfall where checked; the remainder is of unknown origin. The DNA gave D and trimming, while V, J and clone size come from that table. The sample data list tens of thousands of clones, and 89% of these were observed just once. The ten largest clonotypes hold more than 5% of the sample.

In Seattle, one collaborating source enrolled patients while the infection was active and tracked those patients longitudinally over the course of disease. The collaborating institutions used their own protocols to collect whole blood in K2EDTA tubes. Collaborator samples were shipped for TCRbeta analysis as frozen whole blood, isolated PBMCs, or DNA extracted from either sample type. The junction carries 14 bases between V and J, which are trimmed by 0 bases and 7 bases respectively. For CDR1 and CDR2, the germline V gene lists SGHRS and YFSETQ. The CDR3 covers 15 residues, taking in both the cysteine and the phenylalanine. The kept DNA is CDR3 alone, 45 bases in frame from the first base.

What was sequenced was peripheral blood. The chain uses TRBV5-1 and TRBJ2-1, with a weak D call of TRBD2 (6 bases match). The sequence came from a man aged 60-69 years with COVID-19, enrolled during active disease. The DNA sequence is as follows: TGCGCCAGCAGCTTGGTCGGGACTCGAAAGAATGAGCAGTTCTTC. The translation is CASSLVGTRKNEQFF.